These T cell receptor beta chains were read from a single sample in a study of blood T cell repertoires in COVID-19. The method was immunoSEQ multiplex PCR; TCRdb's version includes in-frame clones alone and lacks a portion of them. Here the sample spans approximately 300,000 clones, around 92% being singletons. Specimen: PBMCs or T cells enriched from blood (not recorded which). These receptor sequences come from a woman aged 30 to 39 who had recovered from COVID-19. The CDR3 runs from the conserved cysteine through the conserved F or W.

TRBJ1-4	TRBV28	CASSLSGTAEKLFF
TRBJ2-3	TRBV6-2/TRBV6-3	CASSSSGEPTDTQYF
TRBJ2-7	TRBV10-1	CASSPNTRTAANTYEQYF
TRBJ2-2	TRBV11-2	CASSRGAPISTGELFF
TRBJ1-3	TRBV5-1	CASSLHEGGAGNTIYF
TRBJ2-5	TRBV13	CASSLERETQYF
TRBJ1-3	TRBV5-1	CASSLGTDLSGNTIYF
TRBJ2-7	TRBV5-6	CASSLRREPSYEQYF
TRBJ2-7	TRBV6-2/TRBV6-3	CASSLQGEGYEQYF
TRBJ1-3	TRBV30	CAWSRGIRNTIYF
TRBJ1-1	TRBV7-3	CASSLEPGREAFF
TRBJ1-1	TRBV6-5	CASSYSRGINTEAFF
TRBJ1-4	TRBV6-5	CASSNSPTNEKLFF
TRBJ2-1	TRBV11-2	CASSQSLGTSAWEQFF
TRBJ2-5	TRBV6-6	CASRRAGTGKETQYF
TRBJ1-4	TRBV9	CASSCDRSHLEKLFF
TRBJ2-5	TRBV27	CASRAGGGLETQYF
TRBJ1-6	TRBV10-3	CAISSTGPRPSPLHF
TRBJ2-3	TRBV7-9	CASSLGQITDTQYF
TRBJ1-6	TRBV19	CASSMDWNSPLHF
TRBJ2-2	TRBV6-5	CASRVAGATSGELFF
TRBJ1-2	TRBV6-4	CASSSEPGQGHYGYTF
TRBJ2-3	TRBV5-1	CASSLGDGGRTDTQYF
TRBJ2-5	TRBV19	CASSKVAGVQETQYF
TRBJ2-1	TRBV4-3	CASSQATGRNEQFF
TRBJ2-5	TRBV5-1	CASSTGTSGTGSETQYF
TRBJ2-1	TRBV11-2	CASSSGLAGVGEQFF
TRBJ1-5	TRBV19	CASSIDGTGDYHQPQHF
TRBJ1-1	TRBV18	CASSPGEGRNTEAFF
TRBJ2-1	TRBV24-1	CATSVGQGIGHEQFF
TRBJ2-4	TRBV15	CATSRDLGPRSIQYF
TRBJ2-3	TRBV5-4	CASSLDYGSTDTQYF
TRBJ1-1	TRBV25-1	CASSQQGGSREAFF
TRBJ2-7	TRBV9	CASSVFELAVTGYEQYF
TRBJ1-1	TRBV7-3	CASSQDRVTEAFF
TRBJ1-1	TRBV6-5	CASSLRTVNTEAFF
TRBJ1-5	TRBV7-8	CASSYGTGGDNQPQHF
TRBJ1-1	TRBV18	CASSPGGGNTEAFF
TRBJ2-3	TRBV7-2	CASSLRLGTLAGVADTQYF
TRBJ1-5	TRBV4-3	CASSQDSGSSQPQHF
TRBJ1-2	TRBV14	CASSQEDSYNYGYTF
TRBJ1-3	TRBV5-5	CASSLGQGLGNTIYF
TRBJ2-4	TRBV6-1	CASSERPGVIAKNIQYF
TRBJ1-3	TRBV5-5	CASSLQTEVSGNTIYF
TRBJ2-3	TRBV29-1	CSVLIGGGNPDTQYF
TRBJ2-7	TRBV5-1	CASSPSTGLYEQYF
TRBJ2-7	TRBV6-1	CASSEFFGTSDEQYF
TRBJ2-5	TRBV5-6	CASSFFSRSQETQYF